Below, 9 T cell receptor beta chains from the same sample are listed, as sequenced in a study of blood T cell repertoires in COVID-19. Here immunoSEQ multiplex PCR was the method, and the copy in TCRdb shows in-frame clones only, minus some. Of some 140,000 clones listed, 85% to 90% are singletons. The sequencing input was peripheral blood. The receptors were sampled from a man aged 50-59 years with active COVID-19.

The V gene is TRBV19, the J gene TRBJ1-6; D call uncertain. The germline V gene has CDR1 LNHDA and CDR2 SQIVND (reference sequence). The CDR3 is 16 amino acids. Trimming took 6 bases from V and 5 from J, leaving 17 bases between them. The DNA for the CDR3 is TGTGCCAGTAGGCCCTTTAGGACGGGGAATAATTCACCCCTCCACTTT. This translates into CASRPFRTGNNSPLHF.

This clone was detected only once. The gene calls are TRBV4-2 and TRBJ2-7; D may be TRBD1 (5 bases). The V and J ends lost 0 bases and 6 bases respectively, with 12 bases between them. The CDR3 extends over 14 amino acids. Looked up from germline, CDR1 is LGHNA and CDR2 is YNFKEQ. CDR3 DNA: TGTGCCAGCAGCCAAGAGATCCAGGGCGGCGAGCAGTACTTC. Encoded protein: CASSQEIQGGEQYF.

The chain recombines TRBV3-1 (or the pseudogene TRBV3-2) with TRBJ2-1, with TRBD2 identical over 13 bases. Germline lookup yields CDR1 LGHDT and CDR2 YNNKEL (reference sequence). V was clipped by 5 bases and J by 12 bases; unmatched bases: 13. This CDR3 is 16 amino acids long. The CDR3 spells CASSTIPGTSGVRQFF. The CDR3 DNA reads TGTGCCAGCAGCACCATACCCGGGACTAGCGGGGTTCGGCAGTTCTTC.

This clone was counted only a few times. The CDR3 loop reads CASSSSSSYEQYF. DNA of the CDR3: TGTGCCAGCAGCTCGTCGAGCTCCTACGAGCAGTACTTC. V gene TRBV7-9 combines with J gene TRBJ2-7; D remains unclear. The CDR3 spans 13 residues. The germline V and J ends were trimmed by 4 bases and 0 bases, with 7 bases remaining between them. Germline V gene lookup returns CDR1 SEHNR and CDR2 FQNEAQ (reference sequence).

This rearrangement joins TRBV7-3 to TRBJ2-2; D gene uncertain. The CDR3 loop spans 16 amino acids. CDR1 is SGHTA, CDR2 FQGTGA, per germline. The V and J ends lost 5 bases and 4 bases respectively, with 17 bases between them. The CDR3 region is CASSLRPVASTGELFF. The CDR3 DNA follows: TGTGCCAGCAGCCTGCGCCCCGTGGCTAGCACCGGGGAGCTGTTTTTT. Looking up the rest from reference TRBV7-3 and TRBJ2-2 gives the full variable domain: GAGVSQTPSNKVTEKGKYVELRCDPISGHTALYWYRQSLGQGPEFLIYFQGTGAADDSGLPNDRFFAVRPEGSVSTLKIQRTERGDSAVYLCASSLRPVASTGELFFGEGSRLTVL.

This chain uses TRBV29-1 with TRBJ2-3, with TRBD2 matching over 7 bases. With 6 bases clipped from V and 2 bases from J, the junction kept 2 bases outside the gene matches. The germline V gene has CDR1 SQVTM and CDR2 ANQGSEA. The CDR3 contains 12 residues. As DNA, the CDR3 is TGCAGCGTCGGACTAGTCACAGATACGCAGTATTTT. Translation gives CSVGLVTDTQYF.

The J gene is TRBJ2-2, the V gene TRBV18; TRBD2 matches 10 bases. Trimming at V came to 3 bases and at J to 2 bases, leaving 3 bases not matched to a gene. The CDR3 runs to 16 residues. Germline lookup yields CDR1 KGHSH and CDR2 LQKENI. CDR3 sequence (DNA): TGTGCCAGCTCACCCGTAGCGGGGGGAAACACCGGGGAGCTGTTTTTT. Protein sequence: CASSPVAGGNTGELFF.

The chain joins TRBV7-9 to TRBJ1-2; a possible D gene is TRBD1 (5 bases). The CDR3 length is 13 residues. Trimming left V 5 bases short and J 7 bases short, with 14 bases between. Germline V lookup: CDR1 SEHNR, CDR2 FQNEAQ (reference sequence). CDR3 loop: CASSPTAGLGYTF. The CDR3 bases are TGTGCCAGCAGCCCGACAGCAGGTCTTGGCTACACCTTC.

The chain links TRBV30 to TRBJ1-2; 7 bases match TRBD1. The CDR3 is made up of 14 amino acids. Looked up from germline, CDR1 is GTSNPN and CDR2 is SVGIG (reference sequence). V lost 7 bases, J lost 4 bases, and 12 bases stayed unmatched. The CDR3 is CALRTIAGGYGYTF. CDR3 bases: TGTGCCTTACGGACTATCGCAGGGGGCTATGGCTACACCTTC.